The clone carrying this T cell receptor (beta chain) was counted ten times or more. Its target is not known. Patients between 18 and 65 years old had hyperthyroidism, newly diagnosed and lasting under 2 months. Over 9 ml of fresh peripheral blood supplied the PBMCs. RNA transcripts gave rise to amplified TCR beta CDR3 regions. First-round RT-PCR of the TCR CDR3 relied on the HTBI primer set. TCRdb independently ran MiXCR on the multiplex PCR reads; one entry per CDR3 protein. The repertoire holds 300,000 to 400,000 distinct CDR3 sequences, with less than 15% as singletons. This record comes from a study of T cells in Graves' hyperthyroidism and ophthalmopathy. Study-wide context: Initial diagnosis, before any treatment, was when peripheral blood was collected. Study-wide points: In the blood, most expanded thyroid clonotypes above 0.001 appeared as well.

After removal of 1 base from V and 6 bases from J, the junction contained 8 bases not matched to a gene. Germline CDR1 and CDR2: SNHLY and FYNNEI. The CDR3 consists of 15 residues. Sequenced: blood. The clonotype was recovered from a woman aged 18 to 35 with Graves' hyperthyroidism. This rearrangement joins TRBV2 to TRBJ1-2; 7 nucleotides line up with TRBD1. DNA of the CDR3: TGTGCCAGCAGTGAAGGCTACAGGGGATCGAATGGCTACACCTTC. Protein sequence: CASSEGYRGSNGYTF.